These 19 T cell receptor beta chains were all obtained from the same sample, sequenced in a study of spatial heterogeneity in lung cancer. TCRdb ran MiXCR on the 5' RACE reads and lists one entry per CDR3 protein. Of some 70,000 distinct CDR3 sequences listed, 10% to 15% were seen once; the top ten hold 7.2%. Documented time point: sample taken at primary tumor resection. Sequencing was performed on whole RNA extracted from tumor and nontumor lung tissue, or from frozen PBMC, and the material was left unsorted. The sequences come from PBMCs, collected at surgery. These receptors all come from a male donor with early-stage non-small cell lung cancer.

V usage is TRBV10-3 and J usage is TRBJ1-1; possibly TRBD1 for D (5 bases). Germline V CDR1 and CDR2: ENHRY, SYGVKD. Trimming took off 2 bases at V and 1 base at J, with 5 bases between the two ends. The CDR3 consists of 13 residues. CDR3 nucleotide sequence: TGTGCCATCAGTGAGCAGGGGAACACTGAAGCTTTCTTT. Translated: CAISEQGNTEAFF.

This clonotype was counted only a few times. The chain combines TRBV6-1 with TRBJ2-3; D gene ambiguous. Germline-derived CDR1 and CDR2 are MNHNS and SASEGT. V was pared by 4 bases and J by 2 bases, with 10 bases between. This CDR3 contains 14 residues. The CDR3 loop is CASSAGYSTDTQYF. Here the CDR3 DNA reads TGTGCCAGCAGTGCCGGGTACTCCACAGATACGCAGTATTTT.

This clonotype is medium-sized (0.01 to 0.1%). The rearrangement joins TRBV4-3 to TRBJ2-7, with 8 bases matching TRBD2. This CDR3 is built from 15 residues. V was pared by 3 bases and J by 3 bases, with 7 bases of the junction left unmatched. The germline V gene encodes CDR1 LGHNA and CDR2 YSLEER. CDR3 sequence: CASSQAWTSSYEQYF. The CDR3 coding sequence is TGCGCCAGCAGCCAGGCCTGGACTAGCAGCTACGAGCAGTACTTC.

The chain combines TRBV6-6 with TRBJ2-5; the D is unclear. V gave up 5 bases and J gave up 3 bases, with 4 bases separating them. The CDR3 length is 11 residues. CDR1 is MNHNY, CDR2 SVGAGI, per germline (reference sequence). Written as DNA, the CDR3 is TGTGCCAGCAGTACTAAAGAGACCCAGTACTTC. Translated, it gives CASSTKETQYF.

This clonotype was detected many times. The CDR3 reads CASSPLLAGTQYF. CDR3 nucleotides: TGTGCCAGCAGTCCTCTACTAGCAGGGACCCAGTACTTC. This rearrangement joins TRBV27 to TRBJ2-5; perhaps TRBD2 as D (6 bases). Germline V gene lookup returns CDR1 MNHEY and CDR2 SMNVEV (reference sequence). The germline V and J ends were trimmed by 5 bases and 7 bases, with 14 bases remaining between them. The CDR3 runs 13 residues.

V gene TRBV7-9 combines with J gene TRBJ2-3; 7 nucleotides line up with TRBD1. This CDR3 has 14 amino acids. The V segment lost 5 bases and the J segment 2 bases; nucleotides outside the gene matches: 4. Germline CDR1 is SEHNR and CDR2 is FQNEAQ (reference sequence). The DNA for the CDR3 is TGTGCCAGCAGCCGGGGACAGAACACAGATACGCAGTATTTT. It yields the protein CASSRGQNTDTQYF.

About this clonotype: One junction end does not reproduce the germline sequence, and a read error may be involved. The V gene is TRBV4-2, the J gene TRBJ2-4, with D possibly TRBD2 on 6 matching bases. The CDR3 consists of 16 residues. The germline CDR1 and CDR2 sequences are LGHNA and YNFKEQ. CDR3: CASSQDAGLAENIQYF. The CDR3 DNA sequence: TGTGCCAGCAGCCAAGATGCGGGGCTAGCCGAAAACATTCAGTACTTC.

The chain carries TRBV7-2 and TRBJ2-7; 12 nucleotides line up with TRBD2. CDR1 is SGHTA and CDR2 is FQGNSA in the germline V gene. V was clipped by 5 bases and J by 6 bases; unmatched bases: 5. The CDR3 contains 14 residues. The CDR3 nucleotides are TGTGCCAGCAGCAGGGCTAGCGGGAGGGGCGAGCAGTACTTC. Its protein is CASSRASGRGEQYF.

This clonotype was counted only a few times. The V and J genes are TRBV20-1 and TRBJ2-2; 7 bases line up with TRBD2. Germline lookup yields CDR1 DFQATT and CDR2 SNEGSKA (reference sequence). The CDR3 covers 15 residues. V was pared by 1 base and J by 6 bases, with 8 bases of the junction left unmatched. CDR3: CSARVGGPEAGELFF. CDR3 nucleotides: TGCAGTGCTAGAGTGGGAGGGCCTGAAGCCGGGGAGCTGTTTTTT.

Only a few counts were recorded for this clonotype. The V and J genes are TRBV7-3 and TRBJ2-2; D unresolved. CDR3 length: 13 amino acids. The germline CDR1 and CDR2 sequences are SGHTA and FQGTGA. V lost 5 bases, J lost 7 bases, and 11 bases lay in between. The CDR3 region is CASSPEDGGELFF. The CDR3, as DNA: TGTGCCAGCAGCCCCGAAGACGGCGGGGAGCTGTTTTTT.

This chain uses TRBV29-1 with TRBJ2-1; D perhaps matches TRBD1 (6 bases). The V and J ends lost 4 bases and 6 bases respectively, with 13 bases between them. CDR3 length equals 13 residues. Per germline, CDR1 SQVTM and CDR2 ANQGSEA. The CDR3 bases are TGCAGCGTTGTTTGGACAGTCCTCAATGAGCAGTTCTTC. Translation gives CSVVWTVLNEQFF.

This clonotype appeared many times. The chain employs TRBV5-1 and TRBJ2-7; TRBD1 agrees at 11 bases. CDR3 length: 14 residues. Germline CDR1 SGHRS, CDR2 YFSETQ. After removal of 4 bases from V and 4 bases from J, the junction contained 4 bases not matched to a gene. CDR3 bases: TGCGCCAGCAGCGAAAGGGACAGGGGGTACGAGCAGTACTTC. This sequence encodes CASSERDRGYEQYF.

The rearrangement uses TRBV12-3 or TRBV12-4 and TRBJ2-7; D might be TRBD1 or TRBD2, each matching 5 bases. Deletions cut 5 bases from V and 7 bases from J, with 15 bases between. The CDR3 has 13 residues. The CDR3 bases are TGTGCCAGCAGTCCGGACCGTTGGGGGGAGCAGTACTTC. This sequence encodes CASSPDRWGEQYF.

This clonotype came up a few times. The chain joins TRBV28 to TRBJ1-4; D not certain. This CDR3 has 13 amino acids. V shed 5 bases and J shed 9 bases, with 13 bases lying between them. Germline values: CDR1 MDHEN, CDR2 SYDVKM. This CDR3 is CASSMSGKQKLFF. CDR3 bases: TGTGCCAGCAGTATGTCGGGGAAACAAAAACTGTTTTTT.

This clonotype has a count of ten or more. V and J are TRBV7-2 and TRBJ1-1, with a tentative D call TRBD1 (5 bases). Trimming removed 1 base at V and 3 bases at J, with 9 bases between. CDR1 and CDR2 (germline): SGHTA, FQGNSA. The CDR3 is 14 residues long. Written as DNA, the CDR3 is TGTGCCAGCAGCTTAGGACAGTCCTACACTGAAGCTTTCTTT. Protein: CASSLGQSYTEAFF.

The chain joins TRBV27 to TRBJ1-4, with a weak D call TRBD1 (6 bases). The CDR3 totals 14 residues. Trimming took 6 bases from V and 4 from J, leaving 12 bases between them. The germline gives CDR1 MNHEY, CDR2 SMNVEV (reference sequence). The CDR3 loop reads CASRATGRNEKLFF. The CDR3, as DNA: TGTGCCAGCAGGGCGACAGGCCGTAATGAAAAACTGTTTTTT.

The J gene is TRBJ2-3, the V gene TRBV24-1; 8 nucleotides align to TRBD1. The junction had 6 bases not matched to a gene; V was cut back by 9 bases and J by 5 bases. Germline-derived CDR1 and CDR2 are KGHDR and SFDVKD. This CDR3 spans 13 amino acids. The CDR3 sequence is CATGDRGIDTQYF. The CDR3 nucleotides read TGTGCCACCGGCGACAGGGGAATAGATACGCAGTATTTT.

The DNA for the CDR3 is TGTGCCAGCAGTTTGCGGCAATTCGGGTACACCATATATTTT. Translated, it gives CASSLRQFGYTIYF. The chain uses TRBV27 and TRBJ1-3, with no clear D. CDR3 length: 14 amino acids. Germline values: CDR1 MNHEY, CDR2 SMNVEV (reference sequence). Trimming shortened V by 3 bases and J by 8 bases, and 14 bases separated the two germline ends.

The V call is TRBV5-1, the J call TRBJ1-4, with D possibly TRBD1 on 6 matching bases. The germline V gene has CDR1 SGHRS and CDR2 YFSETQ. With 4 bases removed from V and 4 bases from J, the gap between germline ends came to 14 bases. The CDR3 runs 15 residues. CDR3 sequence (DNA): TGCGCCAGCAGCCCTCCGGGACAACTTAATGAAAAACTGTTTTTT. As protein: CASSPPGQLNEKLFF.